This is a list of T cell receptor beta chains from one sample in a study of control samples from healthy donors and cancer patients. Sequencing used immunoSEQ multiplex PCR; TCRdb keeps in-frame clones, though not all of them. Of about 59,000 clones listed, 80% to 95% were seen once; the top ten hold less than 2%. Sequencing used PBMCs. These receptors originate from a man in his forties or fifties with colorectal cancer. Both conserved end residues are part of each CDR3. The D gene is left open where the match is weak. For some rows the clone size is stated as once, few or many, or as a class when expanded; others skip it.

v_gene	abundance	j_gene	d_gene	CDR3nt	CDR3aa
TRBV6-5	once	TRBJ2-6	-	TGTGCCAGCAGTATGGGTAGCTCTGGGGCCAACGTCCTGACTTTC	CASSMGSSGANVLTF
TRBV18	-	TRBJ2-7	-	TGTGCCAGCTCACGGAGCAGGGGGGGAGAAGAGCAGTACTTC	CASSRSRGGEEQYF
TRBV6-5	once	TRBJ1-2	TRBD1	TGTGCCAGCAGTAAACAGGGGCAGGTTGGTGGCTACACCTTC	CASSKQGQVGGYTF
TRBV21-1	few	TRBJ1-2	-	TGTGCCAGCAGCCGCCTGGGACGGGAGACGGATGGCTACACCTTC	CASSRLGRETDGYTF
TRBV19	-	TRBJ2-1	TRBD2	TGTGCCAGTAGCCCTGGGTTACTAGCGGGGGCTTACAATGAGCAGTTCTTC	CASSPGLLAGAYNEQFF
TRBV7-2	once	TRBJ1-2	TRBD1	TGTGCCAGCAGCTTAGAACAGGGGGCAGTTTCTAACTATGGCTACACCTTC	CASSLEQGAVSNYGYTF
TRBV19	-	TRBJ1-1	-	TGTGCCAGTAGTATAGGTATGGGGTATGGGACTGAAGCTTTCTTT	CASSIGMGYGTEAFF
TRBV5-5	-	TRBJ1-6	-	TGTGCCAGCAGCTTCGGGTCGAGCTATAATTCACCCCTCCACTTT	CASSFGSSYNSPLHF
TRBV19	-	TRBJ2-5	TRBD1	TGTGCCAGTAGACCAAGACAGGGGGGCGGGGAGACCCAGTACTTC	CASRPRQGGGETQYF
TRBV29-1	once	TRBJ2-3	-	TGCAGCGTTGTCCGGACGGGTAGCACAGATACGCAGTATTTT	CSVVRTGSTDTQYF
TRBV6-5	-	TRBJ1-1	-	TGTGCCAGCAGTTACTCGAGGAACACTGAAGCTTTCTTT	CASSYSRNTEAFF
TRBV15	-	TRBJ1-2	-	TGTGCCACCAGCAGAGGTTCCTCCTATGGCTACACCTTC	CATSRGSSYGYTF
TRBV5-1	few	TRBJ2-2	TRBD1	TGCGCCAGCAGCTACTTTATACAGGGGGCGCAAACCGGGGAGCTGTTTTTT	CASSYFIQGAQTGELFF
TRBV2	-	TRBJ2-1	-	TGTGCCAGCAGAAGAACGGAGAGTTCCTACAATGAGCAGTTCTTC	CASRRTESSYNEQFF
TRBV7-8	-	TRBJ2-5	TRBD1	TGTGCCAGCAGCGCTAGACAGGGGGCGAAGACCCAGTACTTC	CASSARQGAKTQYF
TRBV2	-	TRBJ1-2	-	TGTGCCAGCACCCCGGGTCGGTATTATGGCTACACCTTC	CASTPGRYYGYTF
TRBV7-9	-	TRBJ1-1	-	TGTGCCAGCAGCTTAAAACCCGAGGTGACTGAAGCTTTCTTT	CASSLKPEVTEAFF
TRBV5-4	-	TRBJ2-5	-	TGTGCCAGCAGCTTGGAGACCTTCGGGACCCAGTACTTC	CASSLETFGTQYF
TRBV6-6	-	TRBJ2-6	TRBD1	TGTGCCAGCAGTCTTCCACAGGGGCGCACTGGGGCCAACGTCCTGACTTTC	CASSLPQGRTGANVLTF
TRBV7-6	-	TRBJ2-7	TRBD1	TGTGCCAGCAGCCCCCCGGGACAGGGCTACGAGCAGTACTTC	CASSPPGQGYEQYF
TRBV19	once	TRBJ2-5	-	TGTGCCAGTAGTTCCGGACAGATGAGTGGAGAGACCCAGTACTTC	CASSSGQMSGETQYF
TRBV6-1	-	TRBJ2-1	TRBD2	TGTGCCAGCAGTGAGCCGACTAGCGGGGGGTCTAATGAGCAGTTCTTC	CASSEPTSGGSNEQFF
TRBV6-5	-	TRBJ2-7	-	TGTGCCAGCAGTTACATGGGATCACGGGAGCAGTACTTC	CASSYMGSREQYF
TRBV15	-	TRBJ2-2	-	TGTGCCACCAGCAGAGAGGGAGACACCGGGGAGCTGTTTTTT	CATSREGDTGELFF
TRBV14	-	TRBJ1-1	-	TGTGCCAGCACCCGTGGGGGATGGGGCACTGAAGCTTTCTTT	CASTRGGWGTEAFF
TRBV11-2	-	TRBJ1-3	-	TGTGCCAGCAGTCCTTCAGGGCCGGGAAACACCATATATTTT	CASSPSGPGNTIYF
TRBV7-2	-	TRBJ1-2	-	TGTGCCAGCAGCTTTGACCATTCAGGAACGTATGGCTACACCTTC	CASSFDHSGTYGYTF
TRBV5-3	-	TRBJ1-1	-	TGTGCCAGAAGCCTGACAGGGAACACTGAAGCTTTCTTT	CARSLTGNTEAFF
TRBV7-3	-	TRBJ2-1	-	TGTGCCAGCAGCCGCCAGTGGGGCGATGAGCAGTTCTTC	CASSRQWGDEQFF
TRBV15	-	TRBJ2-1	TRBD1	TGTGCCACCAGCAACGACAGGGTCTCGGTAAATGAGCAGTTCTTC	CATSNDRVSVNEQFF
TRBV2	-	TRBJ2-7	TRBD2	TGTGCCAGCAGTGCGAAAGCGGGGGGGCCCTACGAGCAGTACTTC	CASSAKAGGPYEQYF
TRBV5-1	-	TRBJ1-2	-	TGCGCCAGCAGCTCACTACAGGGTAATTATGGCTACACCTTC	CASSSLQGNYGYTF
TRBV5-1	-	TRBJ1-3	-	TGCGCCAGCAGCTTGGCCCCGGCCGATGGAAACACCATATATTTT	CASSLAPADGNTIYF
TRBV5-1	-	TRBJ2-7	TRBD2	TGCGCCAGCAGCTTGGCTAGCGGGGGCATCGTCTCCTACGAGCAGTACTTC	CASSLASGGIVSYEQYF
TRBV5-1	-	TRBJ2-7	TRBD1	TGCGCCAGCAGCTTGGAAGGGGACAGGGGCCACGAGCAGTACTTC	CASSLEGDRGHEQYF
TRBV4-2	-	TRBJ1-1	TRBD1	TGTGCCAGCAGCATCCGGACAGGGGGCCTATCTGAAGCTTTCTTT	CASSIRTGGLSEAFF
TRBV9	-	TRBJ2-1	-	TGTGCCAGCAGCATAGAAAGATACAATGAGCAGTTCTTC	CASSIERYNEQFF
TRBV11-1	-	TRBJ2-7	-	TGTGCCAGCAGCTTAGCGGCGGCGAGCTCCTACGAGCAGTACTTC	CASSLAAASSYEQYF
TRBV6-5	few	TRBJ2-5	-	TGTGCCAGCAGCGAGACCAGGACAGCCCAAGAGACCCAGTACTTC	CASSETRTAQETQYF
TRBV2	once	TRBJ1-5	-	TGTGCCAGCAGGCCCGGAGGACGGGCCCCCAATCAGCCCCAGCATTTT	CASRPGGRAPNQPQHF
TRBV4-2	-	TRBJ1-5	TRBD1	TGTGCCAGCAGCCAAGGACAGGGGGCAAGGCAGCCCCAGCATTTT	CASSQGQGARQPQHF
TRBV29-1	-	TRBJ1-2	TRBD1	TGCAGCGTACAGGGGGGGGCTAACTATGGCTACACCTTC	CSVQGGANYGYTF
TRBV5-3	-	TRBJ2-5	-	TGTGCCGTCCGTGTTGGGGAGACCCAGTACTTC	CAVRVGETQYF
TRBV19	-	TRBJ1-5	-	TGTGCCAGTAGTATCACCTCCTGGGGCAATCAGCCCCAGCATTTT	CASSITSWGNQPQHF
TRBV27	-	TRBJ1-6	TRBD1	TGTGCCAGCAGTTTAGGGGACAGGGCAACGGATTCACCCCTCCACTTT	CASSLGDRATDSPLHF
TRBV7-9	-	TRBJ2-6	-	TGTGCCAGCAGCTTAGGGGGAGCTGGGGCCAACGTCCTGACTTTC	CASSLGGAGANVLTF
TRBV7-9	-	TRBJ2-5	-	TGTGCCAGCAGCCACCGGTTGGTATCCGGCGATTTTCGGGAGACCCAGTACTTC	CASSHRLVSGDFRETQYF
TRBV5-8	-	TRBJ2-6	-	TGTGCCAGCAACTCTAGGGTCTCTGGGGCCAACGTCCTGACTTTC	CASNSRVSGANVLTF
TRBV10-2	-	TRBJ2-6	-	TGCGCCAGCGTGTCGACAGGCCTCTCTGGGGCCAACGTCCTGACTTTC	CASVSTGLSGANVLTF
TRBV5-6	-	TRBJ2-1	TRBD1	TGTGCCAGCAGCTCGGACACAGGGGCGGGTGAGCAGTTCTTC	CASSSDTGAGEQFF